This T cell receptor beta chain is from a study of Ad26.COV2.S vaccination and SARS-CoV-2 variants. General observations from the study: After vaccination, reports described spike-specific CD8+ and CD4+ T cell responses as showing substantial breadth.

V lost 3 bases to trimming and J lost 5 bases, with 14 bases between them. The CDR3 is 16 amino acids. From germline, CDR1 is MGHRA and CDR2 YSYEKL. TCRdb keeps only in-frame clones here, not all; method: immunoSEQ multiplex PCR. The profile covers about 370,000 clones, with about 89% appearing a single time and about 1.9% taken by the ten largest. The treatment here: about 20 received Ad26.COV2.S at low or high dose, single or two shots; about 5 received placebo; per-sample allocation not given. The study sampled participants on day 63 after the first vaccine or placebo injection. Concerning this clone itself: The antigen is not known.

This TCR derives from a person aged 18-60 years who received the Ad26.COV2.S COVID-19 vaccine or a placebo. Source: peripheral blood, taken in a trial of Ad26.COV2.S vaccine versus placebo. The chain recombines TRBV4-1 with TRBJ1-6; TRBD1 is a possible D gene (5 bases). In DNA, the CDR3 is TGCGCCAGCAGCCATCCCGGGACCGCGGATAATTCACCCCTCCACTTT. Translated, it gives CASSHPGTADNSPLHF.